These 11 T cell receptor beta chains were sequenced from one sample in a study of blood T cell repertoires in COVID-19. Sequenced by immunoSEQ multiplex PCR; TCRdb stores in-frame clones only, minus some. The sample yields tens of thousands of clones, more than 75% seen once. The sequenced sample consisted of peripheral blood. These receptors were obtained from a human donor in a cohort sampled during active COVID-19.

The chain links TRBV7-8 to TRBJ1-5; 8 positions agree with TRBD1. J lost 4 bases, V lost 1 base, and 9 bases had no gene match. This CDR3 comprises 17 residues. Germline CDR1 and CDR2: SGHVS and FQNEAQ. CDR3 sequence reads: CASSLVGDRGGNQPQHF. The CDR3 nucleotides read TGTGCCAGCAGCTTAGTAGGCGACAGGGGCGGGAATCAGCCCCAGCATTTT.

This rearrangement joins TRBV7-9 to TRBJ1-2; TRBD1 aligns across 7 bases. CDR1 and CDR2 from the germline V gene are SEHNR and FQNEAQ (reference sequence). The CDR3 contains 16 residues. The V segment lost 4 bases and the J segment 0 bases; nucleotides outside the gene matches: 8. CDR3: CASSSGGTSSNYGYTF. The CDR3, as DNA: TGTGCCAGCAGCTCAGGGGGGACATCCTCTAACTATGGCTACACCTTC.

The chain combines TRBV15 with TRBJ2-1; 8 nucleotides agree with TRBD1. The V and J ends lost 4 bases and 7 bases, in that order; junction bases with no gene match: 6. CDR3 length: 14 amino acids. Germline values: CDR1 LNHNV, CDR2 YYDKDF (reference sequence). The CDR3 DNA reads TGTGCCACCAGCACGGACAGGGAGGTGAATGAGCAGTTCTTC. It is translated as CATSTDREVNEQFF.

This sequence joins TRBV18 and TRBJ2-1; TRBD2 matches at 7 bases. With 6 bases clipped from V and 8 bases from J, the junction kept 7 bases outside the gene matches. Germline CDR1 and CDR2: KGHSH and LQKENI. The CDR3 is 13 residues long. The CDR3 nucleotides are TGTGCCAGCTCGCAGCTCGCGGGGGATGAGCAGTTCTTC. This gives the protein CASSQLAGDEQFF.

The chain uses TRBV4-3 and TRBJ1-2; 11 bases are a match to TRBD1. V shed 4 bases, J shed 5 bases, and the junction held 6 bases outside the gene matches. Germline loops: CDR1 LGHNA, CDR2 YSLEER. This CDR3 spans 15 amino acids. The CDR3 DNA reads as TGCGCCAGCAGCCTTCGGACAGGGGGCGCGTATGGCTACACCTTC. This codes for CASSLRTGGAYGYTF.

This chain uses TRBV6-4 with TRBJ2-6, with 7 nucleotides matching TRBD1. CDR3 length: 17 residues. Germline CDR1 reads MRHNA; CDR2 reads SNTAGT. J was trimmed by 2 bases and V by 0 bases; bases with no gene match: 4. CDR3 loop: CASSDSPTGAGANVLTF. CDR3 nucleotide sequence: TGTGCCAGCAGTGACTCCCCAACAGGGGCTGGGGCCAACGTCCTGACTTTC.

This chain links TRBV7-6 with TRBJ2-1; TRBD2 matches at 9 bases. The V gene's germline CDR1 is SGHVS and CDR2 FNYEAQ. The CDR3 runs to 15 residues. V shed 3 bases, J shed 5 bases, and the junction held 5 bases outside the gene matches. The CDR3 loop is CASSFSGGQNNEQFF. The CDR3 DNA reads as TGTGCCAGCAGCTTTAGCGGGGGTCAAAACAATGAGCAGTTCTTC.

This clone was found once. The CDR3 DNA follows: TGTGCCAGCAGTTCCATGGACTTCCTCGGGGGGATACACACTGAAGCTTTCTTT. This gives the protein CASSSMDFLGGIHTEAFF. The genes are TRBV27 and TRBJ1-1, with a tentative D call TRBD1 (5 bases). Trimming shortened V by 4 bases and J by 3 bases, and 24 bases separated the two germline ends. This CDR3 comprises 18 residues. Germline CDR1 reads MNHEY; CDR2 reads SMNVEV (reference sequence).

In DNA form, the CDR3 reads TGTGCCAGCAGCCCCGGGACTACCTTCTCCTACGAGCAGTACTTC. Translated: CASSPGTTFSYEQYF. This chain links TRBV7-9 with TRBJ2-7, with TRBD2 matching over 7 bases. Germline V gene lookup returns CDR1 SEHNR and CDR2 FQNEAQ (reference sequence). The CDR3 consists of 15 residues. Germline trimming cut 5 bases from V and 0 bases from J; bases unmatched to any gene: 7.

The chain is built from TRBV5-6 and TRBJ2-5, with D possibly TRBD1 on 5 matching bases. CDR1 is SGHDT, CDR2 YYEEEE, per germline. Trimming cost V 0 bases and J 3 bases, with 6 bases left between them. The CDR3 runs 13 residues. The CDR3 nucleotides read TGTGCCAGCAGCTTGGTGACAGAAGAGACCCAGTACTTC. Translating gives CASSLVTEETQYF.

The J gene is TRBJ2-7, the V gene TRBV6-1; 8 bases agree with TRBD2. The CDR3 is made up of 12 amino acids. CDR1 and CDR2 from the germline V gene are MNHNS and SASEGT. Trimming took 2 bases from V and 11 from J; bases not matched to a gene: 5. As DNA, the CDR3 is TGTGCCAGCAGTGAACGGGGGGGGCTAGAGTACTTC. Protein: CASSERGGLEYF.